This T cell receptor (beta chain) was sequenced in a study of T cells in Graves' hyperthyroidism and ophthalmopathy. Study context: The authors collected peripheral blood at initial diagnosis, before any treatment. Overall study results and limits: Separation of ophthalmopathy from stable hyperthyroidism was achieved by a 13 V-J model.

The TCR beta CDR3 regions underwent amplification using RNA transcripts as the source. HTBI primers were used for first-round RT-PCR of the TCR CDR3. MiXCR, applied by TCRdb to the multiplex PCR reads, yields one record per CDR3 protein. The table shows roughly 170,000 distinct CDR3 sequences, with more than 15% occurring only once. At least ten counts were recorded for this clonotype. As yet, its antigen is unknown. Hyperthyroidism was newly diagnosed in patients aged 18 to 65 (duration under 2 months). 9 to 10 ml fresh peripheral blood yielded the PBMCs. V shed 1 base and J shed 0 bases, with 9 bases lying between them. The CDR3 runs 15 residues.

V is TRBV12-3 or TRBV12-4 and J is TRBJ1-2; unclear D gene. The sequenced material came from blood. This receptor was identified in a woman aged 50 to 65 with Graves' hyperthyroidism. The CDR3 protein is CASSLEAASNYGYTF. The CDR3 DNA sequence: TGTGCCAGCAGTTTAGAGGCAGCATCTAACTATGGCTACACCTTC.